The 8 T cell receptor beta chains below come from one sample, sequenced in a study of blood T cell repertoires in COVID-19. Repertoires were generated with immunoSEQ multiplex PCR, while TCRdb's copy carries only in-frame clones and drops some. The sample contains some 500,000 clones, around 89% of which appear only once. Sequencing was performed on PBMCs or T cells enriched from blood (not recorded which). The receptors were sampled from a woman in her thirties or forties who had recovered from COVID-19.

The DNA of the CDR3 is TGTGCCAGTAGTACGACCCGGGACAGTAATCAGCCCCAGCATTTT. It translates to CASSTTRDSNQPQHF. The chain joins TRBV19 to TRBJ1-5; 7 nucleotides line up with TRBD1. The V gene's germline CDR1 is LNHDA and CDR2 SQIVND (reference sequence). The CDR3 contains 15 residues. J was trimmed by 4 bases and V by 4 bases; bases with no gene match: 7.

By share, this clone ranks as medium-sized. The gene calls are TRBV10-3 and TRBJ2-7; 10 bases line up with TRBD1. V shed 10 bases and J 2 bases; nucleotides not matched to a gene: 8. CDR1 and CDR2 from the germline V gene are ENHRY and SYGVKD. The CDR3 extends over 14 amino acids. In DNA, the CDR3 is TGTGCCAGTGCCGGGACAGGGGAGACCTACGAGCAGTACTTC. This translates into CASAGTGETYEQYF.

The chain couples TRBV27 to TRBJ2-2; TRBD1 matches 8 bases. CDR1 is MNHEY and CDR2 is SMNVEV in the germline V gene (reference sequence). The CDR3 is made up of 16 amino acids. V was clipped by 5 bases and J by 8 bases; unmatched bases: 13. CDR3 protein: CASSHRTGSIRGELFF. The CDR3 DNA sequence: TGTGCCAGCAGTCACCGGACAGGGTCGATCAGGGGGGAGCTGTTTTTT.

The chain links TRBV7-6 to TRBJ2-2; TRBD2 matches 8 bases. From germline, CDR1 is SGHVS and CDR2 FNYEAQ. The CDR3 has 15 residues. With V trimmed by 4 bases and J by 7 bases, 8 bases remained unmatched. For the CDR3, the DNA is TGTGCCAGCAGCTCCGGGACTAGGGTTGACGGGGAGCTGTTTTTT. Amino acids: CASSSGTRVDGELFF.

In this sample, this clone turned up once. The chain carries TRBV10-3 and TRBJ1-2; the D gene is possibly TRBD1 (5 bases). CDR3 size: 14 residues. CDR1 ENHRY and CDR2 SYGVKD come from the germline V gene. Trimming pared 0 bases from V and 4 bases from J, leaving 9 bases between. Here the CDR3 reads CAISESGEGYGYTF. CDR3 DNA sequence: TGTGCCATCAGTGAGTCAGGGGAAGGCTATGGCTACACCTTC.

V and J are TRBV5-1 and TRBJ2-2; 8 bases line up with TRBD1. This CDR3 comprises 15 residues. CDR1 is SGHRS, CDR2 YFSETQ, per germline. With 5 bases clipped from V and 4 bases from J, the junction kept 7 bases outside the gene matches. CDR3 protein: CASRTAGGVTGELFF. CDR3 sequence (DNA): TGCGCCAGCAGAACGGCAGGGGGCGTCACCGGGGAGCTGTTTTTT.

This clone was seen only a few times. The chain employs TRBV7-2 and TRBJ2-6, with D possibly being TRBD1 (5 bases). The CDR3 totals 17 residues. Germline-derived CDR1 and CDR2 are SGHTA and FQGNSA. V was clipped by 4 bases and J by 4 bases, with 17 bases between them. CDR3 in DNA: TGTGCCAGCAGCTCGGCATCCAGGGTTTTCGGGGCCAACGTCCTGACTTTC. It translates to CASSSASRVFGANVLTF.

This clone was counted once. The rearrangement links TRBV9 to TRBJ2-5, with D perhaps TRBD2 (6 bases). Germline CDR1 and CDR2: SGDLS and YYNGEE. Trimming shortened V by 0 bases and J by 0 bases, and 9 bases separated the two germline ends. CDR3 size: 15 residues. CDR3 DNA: TGTGCCAGCAGCGTAGGCGGGACCGACCAAGAGACCCAGTACTTC. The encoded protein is CASSVGGTDQETQYF.